The 14 T cell receptor beta chains below come from one sample, sequenced in a study of beta chain features in type 1 diabetes. Their specific antigens are unknown. The study's findings and limits: Patients with Type 1 diabetes showed moderately but significantly shorter TCRB CDR3s in all four CD4+ subsets.

The study reverse transcribed the entire isolated RNA, so it sequenced expressed TCRB transcripts. Generated by immunoSEQ multiplex PCR, the TCRdb table keeps only in-frame clones and is missing some. The sample lists about 160,000 clones, 8% to 9.5% occurring once. Sequencing input: central memory CD4+ T cells from blood. The receptors here all came from a woman younger than 30 with type 1 diabetes.

This clone was detected only a few times. The genes are TRBV4-3 and TRBJ1-4; possibly TRBD1 for D (5 bases). This CDR3 spans 17 amino acids. The V gene lost 0 bases and the J gene lost 5 bases, with 16 bases spanning the gap. CDR1 is LGHNA and CDR2 is YSLEER in the germline V gene. CDR3 loop: CASSQESRAYANEKLFF. CDR3 nucleotides: TGCGCCAGCAGCCAAGAATCCAGGGCATACGCCAATGAAAAACTGTTTTTT.

This clone was detected a few times. V and J are TRBV9 and TRBJ2-5, with 10 positions matching TRBD2. Per germline, CDR1 SGDLS and CDR2 YYNGEE. V gave up 3 bases and J gave up 4 bases; unmatched junction bases: 6. The CDR3 is made up of 15 amino acids. Here the CDR3 reads CASSADLAGAETQYF. The CDR3 nucleotides read TGTGCCAGCAGCGCAGATCTAGCGGGAGCAGAGACCCAGTACTTC. The full variable domain, rest sourced from reference TRBV9 and TRBJ2-5, is DSGVTQTPKHLITATGQRVTLRCSPRSGDLSVYWYQQSLDQGLQFLIQYYNGEERAKGNILERFSAQQFPDLHSELNLSSLELGDSALYFCASSADLAGAETQYFGPGTRLLVL.

This rearrangement joins TRBV6-6 to TRBJ1-4; D not resolved. V dropped 7 bases and J dropped 8 bases, with 23 bases sitting between them. Germline CDR1 MNHNY, CDR2 SVGAGI (reference sequence). CDR3 length: 16 residues. CDR3 loop: CASIPALRARKEKLFF. CDR3 DNA: TGTGCCAGCATTCCCGCCTTGCGGGCGAGAAAGGAAAAACTGTTTTTT.

This clone occurred a few times. The rearrangement links TRBV7-9 to TRBJ2-7; 12 bases are a match to TRBD1. This CDR3 has 15 amino acids. CDR1 SEHNR and CDR2 FQNEAQ come from the germline V gene (reference sequence). V lost 0 bases to trimming and J lost 5 bases; unmatched junction nucleotides: 2. The CDR3 here is CASSLAGTGGHEQYF. The CDR3 DNA reads TGTGCCAGCAGCTTAGCTGGGACAGGGGGCCACGAGCAGTACTTC.

Only a few counts were recorded for this clone. This chain links TRBV25-1 with TRBJ2-7; 9 positions match TRBD1. The V gene end was trimmed by 4 bases and the J gene end by 5 bases; junction bases not matched to a gene: 9. This CDR3 spans 15 amino acids. Germline V gives CDR1 MGHDK, CDR2 SYGVNS. The CDR3 nucleotides are TGTGCCAGCAGTGTTTCCGGGACAGGGCCTCACGAGCAGTACTTC. Translation: CASSVSGTGPHEQYF.

The chain has TRBV4-2 and TRBJ2-7; tentative D call: TRBD1 (5 bases). Germline V gene sequence: CDR1 LGHNA, CDR2 YNFKEQ. Trimming pared 1 base from V and 2 bases from J, leaving 12 bases between. This CDR3 is 15 amino acids long. CDR3 nucleotides: TGTGCCAGCAGCCAAGTCTCGCAGGACACCTACGAGCAGTACTTC. Protein product: CASSQVSQDTYEQYF.

This clone was seen at least ten times. The V gene is TRBV28, the J gene TRBJ2-1; 9 bases fit TRBD2. Trimming cost V 6 bases and J 8 bases; bases outside gene matches: 11. CDR3 length: 15 amino acids. Germline lookup yields CDR1 MDHEN and CDR2 SYDVKM. The DNA of the CDR3 is TGTGCCAGCAGCCCTATCGCGGGAGGGTATCATGAGCAGTTCTTC. Translating gives CASSPIAGGYHEQFF.

The V call is TRBV4-1, the J call TRBJ2-7; D might be TRBD1 (7 bases). The V end was cut by 0 bases, the J end by 0 bases, with 21 bases between. CDR3 length equals 19 residues. The germline V gene has CDR1 MGHRA and CDR2 YSYEKL. Here the CDR3 DNA reads TGCGCCAGCAGCCAAGAGCAGGTATTAGGCGGGACAGCCTCCTACGAGCAGTACTTC. Translation: CASSQEQVLGGTASYEQYF.

The chain recombines TRBV5-4 with TRBJ1-2, with TRBD1 identical over 8 bases. CDR1 and CDR2 (germline): SGHNT, YYREEE (reference sequence). Trimming removed 2 bases from V and 2 bases from J; junction bases left unmatched: 5. The CDR3 runs 15 residues. The CDR3 sequence is CASSFGGQGNYGYTF. CDR3 DNA: TGTGCCAGCAGCTTTGGCGGACAGGGCAACTATGGCTACACCTTC.

The rearrangement uses TRBV10-3 and TRBJ1-5, with D maybe TRBD1 (6 bases). With 2 bases removed from V and 3 bases from J, the gap between germline ends came to 8 bases. The V gene's germline CDR1 is ENHRY and CDR2 SYGVKD. The CDR3 is 14 amino acids. CDR3 sequence: CAISEGQINQPQHF. The CDR3 DNA sequence: TGTGCCATCAGTGAGGGACAGATCAATCAGCCCCAGCATTTT.

J is TRBJ2-6 and V is TRBV19; D is possibly TRBD1 (6 bases). This CDR3 has 15 residues. The germline V gene has CDR1 LNHDA and CDR2 SQIVND (reference sequence). V lost 7 bases and J lost 0, with 10 bases in between. CDR3 sequence (DNA): TGTGCCAGTAAGACAGGTCTCTCTGGGGCCAACGTCCTGACTTTC. Translated, it gives CASKTGLSGANVLTF. Together with reference TRBV19 and TRBJ2-6, the CDR3 gives the full variable domain: DGGITQSPKYLFRKEGQNVTLSCEQNLNHDAMYWYRQDPGQGLRLIYYSQIVNDFQKGDIAEGYSVSREKKESFPLTVTSAQKNPTAFYLCASKTGLSGANVLTFGAGSRLTVL.

This clone was seen many times. The chain joins TRBV12-5 to TRBJ1-1; D ambiguous. V lost 5 bases and J lost 4, with 5 bases in between. Germline-derived CDR1 and CDR2 are LGHNT and FRNRAP. This CDR3 comprises 11 residues. The CDR3 reads CASGRGTEAFF. CDR3 nucleotide sequence: TGTGCTAGTGGTCGGGGCACTGAAGCTTTCTTT.

V and J are TRBV6-5 and TRBJ1-2; D not resolved. The ends were cut back, 5 bases at V and 8 bases at J, with 18 bases in the middle. CDR3 length: 14 residues. CDR1 and CDR2 from the germline V gene are MNHEY and SVGAGI. CDR3 residues: CASSPGDTVGGYTF. The CDR3 coding sequence is TGTGCCAGCAGTCCCGGTGACACGGTGGGCGGCTACACCTTC.

The chain links TRBV7-8 to TRBJ2-5; D might be TRBD1 (6 bases). TRBJ2-7 matches the DNA end more closely, so the J call is doubtful. Germline CDR1 reads SGHVS; CDR2 reads FQNEAQ. The length of the CDR3 is 14 residues. The CDR3 nucleotides are TGTGCCAGCAGCTTAGGGACAGATCCTCCCGAGCAGTACTTC. The encoded protein is CASSLGTDPPEQYF.